The present T cell receptor (beta chain) was sequenced within a study of control samples from healthy donors and cancer patients. TCRdb's copy holds only in-frame clones and misses some; the assay was immunoSEQ multiplex PCR. The sample contains about 94,000 clones, approximately 90% of which appear only once. Per germline, CDR1 SGHAT and CDR2 FQNNGV. There are 13 residues in the CDR3. Trimming stripped 5 bases from V and 3 bases from J, with 10 bases between. This TCR derives from a woman younger than 30 in good health. The chain combines TRBV11-2 with TRBJ1-1; the D gene is possibly TRBD1 (6 bases). The sample was blood. CDR3 nucleotide sequence: TGTGCCAGCAGCCCAGGGGTATACACTGAAGCTTTCTTT. It yields the protein CASSPGVYTEAFF.